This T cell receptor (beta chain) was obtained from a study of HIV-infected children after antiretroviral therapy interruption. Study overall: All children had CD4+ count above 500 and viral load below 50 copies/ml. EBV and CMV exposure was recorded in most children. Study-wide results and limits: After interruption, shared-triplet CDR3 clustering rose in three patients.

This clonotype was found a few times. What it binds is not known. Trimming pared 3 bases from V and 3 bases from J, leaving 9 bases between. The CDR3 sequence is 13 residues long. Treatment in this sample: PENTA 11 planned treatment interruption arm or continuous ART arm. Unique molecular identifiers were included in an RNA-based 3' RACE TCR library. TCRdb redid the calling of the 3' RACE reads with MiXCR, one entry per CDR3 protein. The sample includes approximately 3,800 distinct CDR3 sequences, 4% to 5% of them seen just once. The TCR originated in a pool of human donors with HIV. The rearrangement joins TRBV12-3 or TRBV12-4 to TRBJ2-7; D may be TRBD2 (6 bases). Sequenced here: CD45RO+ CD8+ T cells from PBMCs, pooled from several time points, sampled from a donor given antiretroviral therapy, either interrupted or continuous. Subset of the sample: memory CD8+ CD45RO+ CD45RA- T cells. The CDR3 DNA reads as TGTGCCAGCAGTTTCGGAGGGATCTACGAGCAGTACTTC. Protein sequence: CASSFGGIYEQYF.